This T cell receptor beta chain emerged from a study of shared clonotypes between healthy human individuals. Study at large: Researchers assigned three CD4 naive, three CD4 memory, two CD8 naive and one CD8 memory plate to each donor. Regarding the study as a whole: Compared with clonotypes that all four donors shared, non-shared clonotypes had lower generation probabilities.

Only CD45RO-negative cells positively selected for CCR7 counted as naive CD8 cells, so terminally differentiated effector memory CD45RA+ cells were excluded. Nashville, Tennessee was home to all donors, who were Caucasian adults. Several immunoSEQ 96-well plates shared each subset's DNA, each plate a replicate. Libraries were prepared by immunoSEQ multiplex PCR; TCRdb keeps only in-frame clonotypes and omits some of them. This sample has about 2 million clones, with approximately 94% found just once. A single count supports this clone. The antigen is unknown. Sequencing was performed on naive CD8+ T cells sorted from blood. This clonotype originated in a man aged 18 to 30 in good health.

The CDR3 here is CASSPLAGELFF. CDR3 nucleotide sequence: TGTGCCAGCAGTCCCTTGGCCGGGGAGCTGTTTTTT. The chain links TRBV28 to TRBJ2-2; D is unresolved. This CDR3 is 12 amino acids long. Deletions cut 5 bases from V and 6 bases from J, with 7 bases between. In germline, CDR1 is MDHEN, CDR2 SYDVKM.